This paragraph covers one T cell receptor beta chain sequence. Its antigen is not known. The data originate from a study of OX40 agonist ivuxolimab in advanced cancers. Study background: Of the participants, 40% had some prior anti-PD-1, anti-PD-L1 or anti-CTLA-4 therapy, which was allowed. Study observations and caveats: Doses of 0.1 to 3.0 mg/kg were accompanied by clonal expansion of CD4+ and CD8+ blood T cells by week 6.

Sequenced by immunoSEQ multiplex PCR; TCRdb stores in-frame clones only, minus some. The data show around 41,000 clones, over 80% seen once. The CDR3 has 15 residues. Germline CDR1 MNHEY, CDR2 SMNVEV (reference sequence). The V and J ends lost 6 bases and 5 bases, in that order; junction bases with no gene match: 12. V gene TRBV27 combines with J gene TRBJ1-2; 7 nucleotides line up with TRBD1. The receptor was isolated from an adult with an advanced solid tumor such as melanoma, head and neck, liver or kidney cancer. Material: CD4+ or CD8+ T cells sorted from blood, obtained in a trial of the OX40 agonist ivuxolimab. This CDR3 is CASRGGEVQGYGYTF. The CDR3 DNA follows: TGTGCCAGCAGAGGGGGGGAGGTACAGGGGTATGGCTACACCTTC.